This is a list of T cell receptor beta chains from one sample in a study of cytomegalovirus exposure and HLA in healthy donors. Produced via immunoSEQ multiplex PCR; TCRdb's table is partial and in-frame only. The profile covers approximately 160,000 clones, with over 70% appearing a single time and 2.5% to 4% taken by the ten largest. Input material: PBMCs. These receptors all stem from a woman in her forties or fifties in good health and CMV-seropositive. CDR3s include the opening cysteine and the closing phenylalanine or tryptophan.

TRBJ1-5,TRBV2,CASSAEGDNNQPQHF
TRBJ2-3,TRBV14,CASSQLQGGTDTQYF
TRBJ1-1,TRBV18,CASSLQDRNTEAFF
TRBJ2-7,TRBV11-3,CASSLGQGRDEQYF
TRBJ1-1,TRBV4-3,CASSQDLRRGTEAFF
TRBJ2-5,TRBV29-1,CSVEDRLQWTRQETQYF
TRBJ1-2,TRBV5-1,CASSSGHPTYGYTF
TRBJ2-5,TRBV9,CASSVGSGRLGETQYF
TRBJ1-1,TRBV9,CASSPRPTGYTEAFF
TRBJ2-2,TRBV18,CASHHTYEDTGELFF
-,TRBV15,CATSRDPYYEQYF
TRBJ1-1,TRBV2,CASRDEVETEAFF
TRBJ1-2,TRBV7-8,CASSLAGVGDRVGPNYGYTF
TRBJ2-5,TRBV6-1,CASRPTTGFGETQYF
TRBJ2-1,TRBV13,CASSLMGAKEVQFF
TRBJ1-2,TRBV30,CAWSDRGLGGYTF
TRBJ2-3,TRBV5-1,CASSLDSTDTQYF
TRBJ2-7,TRBV11-2,CAGGISVYEQYF
TRBJ1-2,TRBV11-3,CASSPPDRDYGYTF
TRBJ2-7,TRBV19,CASSIGQGLEQYF
TRBJ1-4,TRBV4-2,CASNQDEANILGKLFF
TRBJ1-1,TRBV6-1,CASRPGQGHTEAFF
TRBJ2-5,TRBV4-3,CASSQGGGVQETQYF
TRBJ2-3,TRBV9,CASSVDFYTQYF
TRBJ1-2,TRBV7-9,CASSPGQVNYGYTF
TRBJ2-5,TRBV9,CASSSRDYQGETQYF
TRBJ2-1,TRBV29-1,CSVEDSGPRFF
TRBJ2-7,TRBV7-9,CASSREGPSYEQYF
TRBJ1-5,TRBV6-6,CASSTLGAPQHF
TRBJ2-2,TRBV30,CAWGTGEGAGGPFGELFF
TRBJ2-1,TRBV4-2,CASSQDPHSNNEQFF
TRBJ1-5,TRBV19,CASSIRDRVSSNQPQHF
TRBJ1-2,TRBV4-3,CASSQVRGAGYGYTF
TRBJ2-5,TRBV9,CASSTGLAETQYF
TRBJ2-1,TRBV4-3,CASSQGTSGRGLGNEQFF
TRBJ2-2,TRBV6-1,CASSDLAGAGELFF
TRBJ1-2,TRBV7-6,CASSLFRGSDYGYTF
TRBJ2-5,TRBV5-1,CASSLGLQETQYF
TRBJ2-1,TRBV7-3,CASSLVPSVNRNEQFF
TRBJ2-1,TRBV11-2,CASSLESGFDYNEQFF
TRBJ1-6,TRBV11-3,CASSLDTGSNSPLHF
TRBJ2-7,TRBV2,CASAGQGSYEQYF
TRBJ1-6,TRBV6-5,CASSLGVGNSPLHF
TRBJ2-3,TRBV7-6,CASSQTGGSTDTQYF
TRBJ2-2,TRBV10-3,CAISESEGSGELFF
TRBJ1-4,TRBV4-3,CASSQGHKGGEKLFF
TRBJ2-1,TRBV30,CAWRAYYSGSVQQFF
TRBJ2-5,TRBV7-2,CASSLVGVGETQYF
TRBJ2-3,TRBV4-2,CASSTFGAGGYTDTQYF
TRBJ2-3,TRBV28,CASSPPGLVDTQYF
TRBJ1-2,TRBV7-8,CASSSQGARGYTF
TRBJ1-1,TRBV7-6,CASSLEPSGSGAAFF